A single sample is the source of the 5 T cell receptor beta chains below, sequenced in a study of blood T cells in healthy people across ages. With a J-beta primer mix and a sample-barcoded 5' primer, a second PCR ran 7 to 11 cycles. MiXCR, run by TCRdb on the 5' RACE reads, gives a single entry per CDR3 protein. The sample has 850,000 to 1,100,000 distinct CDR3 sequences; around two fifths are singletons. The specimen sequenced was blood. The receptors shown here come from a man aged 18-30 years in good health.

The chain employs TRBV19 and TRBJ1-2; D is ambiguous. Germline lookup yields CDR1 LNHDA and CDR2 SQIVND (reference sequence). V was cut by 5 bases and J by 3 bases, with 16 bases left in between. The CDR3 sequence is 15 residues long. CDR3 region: CASSAQSIGDYGYTF. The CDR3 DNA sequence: TGTGCCAGTAGTGCACAGAGCATCGGGGACTATGGCTACACCTTC.

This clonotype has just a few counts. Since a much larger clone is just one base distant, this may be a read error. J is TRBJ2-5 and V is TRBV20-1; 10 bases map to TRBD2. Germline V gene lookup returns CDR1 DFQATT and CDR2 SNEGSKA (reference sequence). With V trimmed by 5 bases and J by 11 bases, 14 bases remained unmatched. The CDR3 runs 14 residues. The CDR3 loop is CSASSGGDYNEQYF. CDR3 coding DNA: TGCAGTGCTTCTAGCGGGGGTGACTACAATGAGCAGTACTTC.

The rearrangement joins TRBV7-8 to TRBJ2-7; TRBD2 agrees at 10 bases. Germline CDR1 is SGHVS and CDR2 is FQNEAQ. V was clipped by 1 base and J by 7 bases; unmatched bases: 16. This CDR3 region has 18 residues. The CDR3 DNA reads TGTGCCAGCAGCTTAGACCCTAGCGGGGGCGACTCCTACAATGAGCAGTACTTC. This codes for CASSLDPSGGDSYNEQYF.

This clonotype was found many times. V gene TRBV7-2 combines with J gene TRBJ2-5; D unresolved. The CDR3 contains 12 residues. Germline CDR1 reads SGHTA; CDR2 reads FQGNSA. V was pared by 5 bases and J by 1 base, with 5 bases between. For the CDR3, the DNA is TGTGCCAGCAGCCGATTCCAAGAGACCCAGTACTTC. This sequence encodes CASSRFQETQYF. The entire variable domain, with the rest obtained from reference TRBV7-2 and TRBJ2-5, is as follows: GAGVSQSPSNKVTEKGKDVELRCDPISGHTALYWYRQSLGQGLEFLIYFQGNSAPDKSGLPSDRFSAERTGGSVSTLTIQRTQQEDSAVYLCASSRFQETQYFGPGTRLLVL.

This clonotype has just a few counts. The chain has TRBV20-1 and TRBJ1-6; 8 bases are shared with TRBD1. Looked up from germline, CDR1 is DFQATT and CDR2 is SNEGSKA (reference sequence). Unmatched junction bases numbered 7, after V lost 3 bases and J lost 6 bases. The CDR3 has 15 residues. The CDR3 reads CSASHGQGINSPLHF. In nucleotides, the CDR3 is TGCAGTGCTAGCCACGGACAGGGAATTAATTCACCCCTCCACTTT.